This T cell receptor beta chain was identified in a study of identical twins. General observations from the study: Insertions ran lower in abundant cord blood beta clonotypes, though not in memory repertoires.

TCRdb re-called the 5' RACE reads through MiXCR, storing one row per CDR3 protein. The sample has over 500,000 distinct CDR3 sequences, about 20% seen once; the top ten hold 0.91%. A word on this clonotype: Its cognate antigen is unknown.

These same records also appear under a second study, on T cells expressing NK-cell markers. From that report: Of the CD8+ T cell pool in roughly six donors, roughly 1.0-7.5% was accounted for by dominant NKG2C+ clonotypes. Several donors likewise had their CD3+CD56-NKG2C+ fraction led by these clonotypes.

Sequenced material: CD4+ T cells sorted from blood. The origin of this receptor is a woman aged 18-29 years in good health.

The CDR3 region is CSASRMYGNTDTQYF. The CDR3 DNA reads TGCAGTGCTAGTCGGATGTACGGCAACACAGATACGCAGTATTTT. The chain joins TRBV20-1 to TRBJ2-3; D ambiguous. Trimming shortened V by 3 bases and J by 2 bases, and 15 bases separated the two germline ends. The germline CDR1 and CDR2 sequences are DFQATT and SNEGSKA (reference sequence). The CDR3 is made up of 15 amino acids.